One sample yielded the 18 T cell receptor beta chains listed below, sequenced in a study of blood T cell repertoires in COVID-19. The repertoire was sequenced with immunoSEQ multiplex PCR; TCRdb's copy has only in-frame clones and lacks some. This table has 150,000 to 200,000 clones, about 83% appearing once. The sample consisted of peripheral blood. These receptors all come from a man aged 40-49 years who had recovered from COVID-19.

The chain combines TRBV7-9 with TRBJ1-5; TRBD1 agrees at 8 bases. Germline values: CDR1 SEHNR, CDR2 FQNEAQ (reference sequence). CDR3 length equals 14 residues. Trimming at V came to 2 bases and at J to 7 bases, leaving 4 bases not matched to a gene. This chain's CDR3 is CASSLQGAGQPQHF. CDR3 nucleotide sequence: TGTGCCAGCAGCTTACAGGGGGCGGGGCAGCCCCAGCATTTT. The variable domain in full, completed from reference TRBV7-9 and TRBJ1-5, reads DTGVSQNPRHKITKRGQNVTFRCDPISEHNRLYWYRQTLGQGPEFLTYFQNEAQLEKSRLLSDRFSAERPKGSFSTLEIQRTEQGDSAMYLCASSLQGAGQPQHFGDGTRLSIL.

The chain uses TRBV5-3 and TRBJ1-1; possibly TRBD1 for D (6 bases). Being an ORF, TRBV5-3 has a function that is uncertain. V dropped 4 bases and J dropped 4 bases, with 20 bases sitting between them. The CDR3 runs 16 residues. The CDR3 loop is CARSQNNRVTGTEAFF. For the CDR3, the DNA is TGTGCCAGAAGCCAAAATAACAGGGTAACGGGCACTGAAGCTTTCTTT.

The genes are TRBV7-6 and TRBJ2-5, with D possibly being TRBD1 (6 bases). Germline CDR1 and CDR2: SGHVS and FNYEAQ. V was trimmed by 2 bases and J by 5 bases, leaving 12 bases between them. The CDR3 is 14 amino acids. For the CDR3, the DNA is TGTGCCAGCAGCTTATGGGGGCGGTCGGAGACCCAGTACTTC. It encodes CASSLWGRSETQYF.

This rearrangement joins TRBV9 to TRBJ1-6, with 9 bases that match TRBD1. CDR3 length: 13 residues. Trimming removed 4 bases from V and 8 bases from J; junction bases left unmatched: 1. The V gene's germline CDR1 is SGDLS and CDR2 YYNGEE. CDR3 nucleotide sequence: TGTGCCAGCAGCAGACAGGGGGATTCACCCCTCCACTTT. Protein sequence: CASSRQGDSPLHF.

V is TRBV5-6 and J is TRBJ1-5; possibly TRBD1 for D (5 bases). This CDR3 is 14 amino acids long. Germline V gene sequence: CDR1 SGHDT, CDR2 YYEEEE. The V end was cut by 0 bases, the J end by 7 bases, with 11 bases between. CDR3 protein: CASSLGQGKQPQHF. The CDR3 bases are TGTGCCAGCAGCTTGGGCCAGGGAAAACAGCCCCAGCATTTT. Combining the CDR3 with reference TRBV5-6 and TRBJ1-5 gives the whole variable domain DAGVTQSPTHLIKTRGQQVTLRCSPKSGHDTVSWYQQALGQGPQFIFQYYEEEERQRGNFPDRFSGHQFPNYSSELNVNALLLGDSALYLCASSLGQGKQPQHFGDGTRLSIL.

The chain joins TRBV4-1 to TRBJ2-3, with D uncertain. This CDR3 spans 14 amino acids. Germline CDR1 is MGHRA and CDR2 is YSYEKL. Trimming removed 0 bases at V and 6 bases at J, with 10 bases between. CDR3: CASSQELPRDTQYF. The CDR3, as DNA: TGCGCCAGCAGCCAAGAACTCCCACGGGATACGCAGTATTTT.

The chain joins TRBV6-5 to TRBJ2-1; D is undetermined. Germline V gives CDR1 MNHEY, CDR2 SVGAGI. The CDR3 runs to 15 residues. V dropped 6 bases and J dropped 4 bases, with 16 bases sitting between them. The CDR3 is CASRPGGNIYNEQFF. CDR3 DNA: TGTGCCAGCAGGCCTGGCGGAAATATTTACAATGAGCAGTTCTTC.

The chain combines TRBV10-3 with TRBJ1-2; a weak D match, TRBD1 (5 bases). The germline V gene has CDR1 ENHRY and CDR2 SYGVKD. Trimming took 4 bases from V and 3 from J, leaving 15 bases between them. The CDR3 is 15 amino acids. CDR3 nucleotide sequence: TGTGCCATCAGTGGTACAATGGGGCTTGACTATGGCTACACCTTC. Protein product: CAISGTMGLDYGYTF.

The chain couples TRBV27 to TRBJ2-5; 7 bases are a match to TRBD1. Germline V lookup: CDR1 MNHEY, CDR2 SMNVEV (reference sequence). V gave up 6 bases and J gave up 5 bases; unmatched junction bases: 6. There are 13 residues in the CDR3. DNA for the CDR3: TGTGCCAGCAGGAAGACAGGGAGTGAGACCCAGTACTTC. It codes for CASRKTGSETQYF.

The CDR3 spells CAWARWRSGGYTDTQYF. DNA of the CDR3: TGTGCCTGGGCGAGATGGAGGAGCGGGGGGTACACAGATACGCAGTATTTT. The chain links TRBV30 to TRBJ2-3; 9 nucleotides match TRBD2. The germline gives CDR1 GTSNPN, CDR2 SVGIG (reference sequence). The trim removed 5 bases at V and 2 bases at J, leaving 14 bases unmatched. The CDR3 length is 17 residues.

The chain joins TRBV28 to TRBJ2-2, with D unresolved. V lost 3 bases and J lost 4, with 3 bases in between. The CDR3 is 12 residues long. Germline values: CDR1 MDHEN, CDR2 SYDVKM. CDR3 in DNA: TGTGCCAGCAGTTTGAGCACCGGGGAGCTGTTTTTT. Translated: CASSLSTGELFF.

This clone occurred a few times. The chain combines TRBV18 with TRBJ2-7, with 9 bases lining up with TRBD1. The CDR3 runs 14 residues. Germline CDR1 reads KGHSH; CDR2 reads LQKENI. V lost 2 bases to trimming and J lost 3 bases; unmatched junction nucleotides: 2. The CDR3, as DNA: TGTGCCAGCTCACCAGGGACAGGGTACTACGAGCAGTACTTC. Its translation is CASSPGTGYYEQYF.

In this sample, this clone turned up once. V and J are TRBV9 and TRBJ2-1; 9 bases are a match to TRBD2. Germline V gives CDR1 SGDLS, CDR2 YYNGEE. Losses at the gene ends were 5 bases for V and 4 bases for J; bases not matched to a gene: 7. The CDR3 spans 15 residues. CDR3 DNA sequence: TGTGCCAGCAGTTTCGCGGGGGGGCCGTACAATGAGCAGTTCTTC. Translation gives CASSFAGGPYNEQFF.

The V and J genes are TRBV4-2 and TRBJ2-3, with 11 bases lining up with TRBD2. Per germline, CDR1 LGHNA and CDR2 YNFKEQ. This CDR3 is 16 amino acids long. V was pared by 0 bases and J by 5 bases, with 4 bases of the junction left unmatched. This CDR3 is CASSQDGLAGGDTQYF. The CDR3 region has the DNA TGTGCCAGCAGCCAAGATGGTCTAGCGGGAGGAGATACGCAGTATTTT.

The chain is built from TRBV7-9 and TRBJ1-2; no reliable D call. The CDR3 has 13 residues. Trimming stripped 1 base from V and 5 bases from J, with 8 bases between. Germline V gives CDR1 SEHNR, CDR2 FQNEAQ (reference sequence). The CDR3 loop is CASSLGQIYGYTF. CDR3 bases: TGTGCCAGCAGCTTAGGGCAGATTTATGGCTACACCTTC.

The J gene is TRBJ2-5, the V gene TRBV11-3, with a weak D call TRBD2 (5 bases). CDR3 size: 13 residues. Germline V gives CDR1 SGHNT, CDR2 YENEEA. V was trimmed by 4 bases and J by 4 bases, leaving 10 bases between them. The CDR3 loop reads CASSSEVVETQYF. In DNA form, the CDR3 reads TGTGCCAGCAGCTCGGAGGTGGTAGAGACCCAGTACTTC.

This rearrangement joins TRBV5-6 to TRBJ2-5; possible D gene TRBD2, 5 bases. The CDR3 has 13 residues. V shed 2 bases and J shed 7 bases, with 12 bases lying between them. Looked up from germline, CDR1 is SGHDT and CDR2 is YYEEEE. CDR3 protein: CASSLVSAGTQYF. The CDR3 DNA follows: TGTGCCAGCAGCTTAGTGTCGGCGGGGACCCAGTACTTC.

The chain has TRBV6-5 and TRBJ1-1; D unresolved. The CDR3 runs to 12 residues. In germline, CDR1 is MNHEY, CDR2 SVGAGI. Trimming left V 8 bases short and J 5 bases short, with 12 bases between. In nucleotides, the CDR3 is TGTGCCAGCGACCAATGCGGGACTGAAGCTTTCTTT. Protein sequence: CASDQCGTEAFF.